The 32 T cell receptor beta chains given below trace back to one sample, sequenced in a study of human T cells and chemical hapten exposure. MiXCR was run by TCRdb on the RACE reads, yielding one entry per CDR3 protein. This table has roughly 42,000 distinct CDR3 sequences, around a tenth appearing once. Time point described: patch test 2, 6 weeks after DPC sensitization. Treatment noted: therapeutic diphenylcyclopropenone sensitization with weekly scalp DPC. Whole blood, unfractionated, served as the material for total RNA extraction. The source material was whole blood, sampled in connection with sensitization to the hapten diphenylcyclopropenone (DPC). These TCRs come from a woman under 40 with alopecia areata. Some clones in this sample may be carry-over from other donors' samples.

This clonotype was counted between two and nine times. The chain links TRBV11-1 to TRBJ2-5, with D possibly being TRBD1 (6 bases). The CDR3 runs 16 residues. From germline, CDR1 is SGHAT and CDR2 FQDESV (reference sequence). The V end was cut by 6 bases, the J end by 2 bases, with 19 bases between. Here the CDR3 reads CASSQNDGTLQETQYF. The CDR3 nucleotides read TGTGCCAGCAGTCAAAATGACGGGACACTACAAGAGACCCAGTACTTC.

This clonotype has at least ten counts. The chain has TRBV27 and TRBJ2-4, with 7 nucleotides matching TRBD2. In germline, CDR1 is MNHEY, CDR2 SMNVEV (reference sequence). V was pared by 3 bases and J by 10 bases, with 12 bases of the junction left unmatched. This CDR3 region has 15 residues. This CDR3 reads CASSLTGGAGGIQYF. Written as DNA, the CDR3 is TGTGCCAGCAGTTTGACGGGCGGGGCCGGGGGGATTCAGTACTTC.

V is TRBV28 and J is TRBJ1-6; D ambiguous. Germline V gene data show CDR1 as MDHEN and CDR2 as SYDVKM. This CDR3 is built from 12 residues. Trimming pared 6 bases from V and 5 bases from J, leaving 5 bases between. The CDR3 bases are TGTGCCAGCAGCCTCAATAATTCACCCCTCCACTTT. It translates to CASSLNNSPLHF.

The chain uses TRBV28 and TRBJ2-3, with TRBD1 matching 9 bases. CDR3 length equals 14 residues. Trimming removed 8 bases from V and 3 bases from J; junction bases left unmatched: 6. Germline values: CDR1 MDHEN, CDR2 SYDVKM. Written as DNA, the CDR3 is TGTGCCAGCGCCACAGGGGGCGTTACAGATACGCAGTATTTT. It is translated as CASATGGVTDTQYF.

This clonotype has a handful of counts. The rearrangement links TRBV28 to TRBJ2-5, with TRBD1 matching over 9 bases. Germline V lookup: CDR1 MDHEN, CDR2 SYDVKM. The ends lost 5 bases at V and 4 bases at J; junction bases unmatched: 8. The CDR3 contains 15 residues. The CDR3 DNA reads as TGTGCCAGCAGTCTTGGGACAGGGTGGGGAGAGACCCAGTACTTC. This codes for CASSLGTGWGETQYF.

V is TRBV7-2 and J is TRBJ1-1; 11 bases are shared with TRBD1. The germline V gene has CDR1 SGHTA and CDR2 FQGNSA. The V segment lost 1 base and the J segment 10 bases; nucleotides outside the gene matches: 2. The CDR3 runs 13 residues. The CDR3 loop is CASSLGTGGLAFF. The CDR3, as DNA: TGTGCCAGCAGCTTAGGGACAGGGGGCCTAGCTTTCTTT.

This clonotype was detected only a few times. This chain uses TRBV2 with TRBJ1-1; D remains ambiguous. Trimming removed 0 bases at V and 3 bases at J, with 11 bases between. This CDR3 comprises 15 residues. The germline gives CDR1 SNHLY, CDR2 FYNNEI. The CDR3 bases are TGTGCCAGCAGTGAAGCGCTTCTGGGCGACACTGAAGCTTTCTTT. Translating it yields CASSEALLGDTEAFF.

This clonotype appeared many times. The J gene is TRBJ2-4, the V gene TRBV30, with TRBD2 matching over 10 bases. The CDR3 length is 17 residues. V was pared by 4 bases and J by 0 bases, with 9 bases of the junction left unmatched. CDR1 and CDR2 (germline): GTSNPN, SVGIG (reference sequence). CDR3 protein: CAWNGASGGLAKNIQYF. The CDR3, as DNA: TGTGCCTGGAACGGGGCTAGCGGGGGACTAGCCAAAAACATTCAGTACTTC.

The chain is built from TRBV20-1 and TRBJ2-5; TRBD2 matches at 9 bases. J was trimmed by 0 bases and V by 6 bases; bases with no gene match: 8. Germline V gives CDR1 DFQATT, CDR2 SNEGSKA (reference sequence). The CDR3 totals 15 residues. The CDR3 sequence is CSAEVAGAHQETQYF. CDR3 bases: TGCAGTGCGGAAGTAGCGGGGGCGCACCAAGAGACCCAGTACTTC.

The rearrangement joins TRBV4-2 to TRBJ1-5; D is unclear. The V gene's germline CDR1 is LGHNA and CDR2 YNFKEQ. Trimming took 6 bases from V and 0 from J, leaving 12 bases between them. The CDR3 runs 15 residues. The CDR3 loop reads CASRNLGVSNQPQHF. As DNA, the CDR3 is TGTGCCAGCAGGAATCTTGGGGTTAGCAATCAGCCCCAGCATTTT.

Only a few counts were recorded for this clonotype. V usage is TRBV4-3 and J usage is TRBJ1-1; no clear D. The CDR3 covers 15 residues. Germline V CDR1 and CDR2: LGHNA, YSLEER. V shed 2 bases and J shed 7 bases, with 17 bases lying between them. The CDR3 loop is CASSQFWLNDGEAFF. As DNA, the CDR3 is TGCGCCAGCAGCCAATTTTGGCTGAATGATGGTGAAGCTTTCTTT.

There are a few counts of this clonotype. CDR3 DNA: TGTGCCAGCAGACCCGGGACACCTGAGCTCTCCTACGAGCAGTACTTC. Protein sequence: CASRPGTPELSYEQYF. This chain links TRBV12-3 or TRBV12-4 with TRBJ2-7, with a tentative D call TRBD1 (6 bases). There are 16 residues in the CDR3. V was trimmed by 6 bases and J by 0 bases, leaving 18 bases between them.

This clonotype has a handful of counts. The chain employs TRBV7-2 and TRBJ2-5; 8 bases fit TRBD2. The CDR3 sequence is 15 residues long. CDR1 SGHTA and CDR2 FQGNSA come from the germline V gene. V shed 1 base and J 2 bases; nucleotides not matched to a gene: 3. The CDR3 region has the DNA TGTGCCAGCAGCTTAGTGCGGGGGGCTCAAGAGACCCAGTACTTC. Amino acids: CASSLVRGAQETQYF. The full variable domain, in which reference TRBV7-2 and TRBJ2-5 provide the parts outside the CDR3, is GAGVSQSPSNKVTEKGKDVELRCDPISGHTALYWYRQSLGQGLEFLIYFQGNSAPDKSGLPSDRFSAERTGGSVSTLTIQRTQQEDSAVYLCASSLVRGAQETQYFGPGTRLLVL.

This clonotype showed up just a few times. V gene TRBV4-3 combines with J gene TRBJ1-5, with 7 bases that match TRBD1. CDR3 length: 18 residues. Germline lookup yields CDR1 LGHNA and CDR2 YSLEER. J was trimmed by 2 bases and V by 0 bases; bases with no gene match: 10. Here the CDR3 reads CASSQDQRPTGGNQPQHF. The CDR3 bases are TGCGCCAGCAGCCAAGATCAGAGGCCTACAGGGGGCAATCAGCCCCAGCATTTT.

The table lists this clonotype with a few counts. The gene calls are TRBV10-1 and TRBJ2-7; 9 nucleotides match TRBD1. The junction had 9 bases not matched to a gene; V was cut back by 7 bases and J by 5 bases. CDR1 is WNHNN, CDR2 SYGVQD, per germline (reference sequence). The CDR3 covers 14 residues. For the CDR3, the DNA is TGCGCCAGCAACCGGGACAGGGTAGTGAACGAGCAGTACTTC. This gives the protein CASNRDRVVNEQYF.

This clonotype was counted only a few times. V and J are TRBV2 and TRBJ2-1; D gene uncertain. The CDR3 loop spans 14 amino acids. V gave up 4 bases and J gave up 8 bases, with 15 bases separating them. Germline lookup yields CDR1 SNHLY and CDR2 FYNNEI. The CDR3 loop is CASSVVLTFDEQFF. CDR3 DNA: TGTGCCAGCAGTGTTGTCTTAACGTTTGATGAGCAGTTCTTC. Full variable domain (remainder filled in from reference TRBV2 and TRBJ2-1): EPEVTQTPSHQVTQMGQEVILRCVPISNHLYFYWYRQILGQKVEFLVSFYNNEISEKSEIFDDQFSVERPDGSNFTLKIRSTKLEDSAMYFCASSVVLTFDEQFFGPGTRLTVL.

V usage is TRBV6-5 and J usage is TRBJ1-2; tentative D call: TRBD1 (6 bases). Trimming pared 9 bases from V and 0 bases from J, leaving 17 bases between. From germline, CDR1 is MNHEY and CDR2 SVGAGI. The CDR3 runs 15 residues. The CDR3, as DNA: TGTGCCAGTGGGGGACAAGGGGAGGCTAACTATGGCTACACCTTC. Protein: CASGGQGEANYGYTF.

V usage is TRBV5-1 and J usage is TRBJ2-5, with D perhaps TRBD1 (6 bases). Trimming took 3 bases from V and 7 from J, leaving 16 bases between them. Germline assignment: CDR1 SGHRS and CDR2 YFSETQ. CDR3 size: 14 residues. The CDR3 DNA reads as TGCGCCAGCAGCTCCACAGGGTCGGCCCCGACCCAGTACTTC. It specifies CASSSTGSAPTQYF.

The table lists this clonotype with many counts. The chain combines TRBV3-1 with TRBJ2-7; tentative D call: TRBD2 (5 bases). Between the trimmed V and J ends, which lost 0 bases and 1 base, there was a span of 16 bases. The CDR3 has 17 amino acids. CDR1 is LGHDT, CDR2 YNNKEL, per germline (reference sequence). CDR3 protein: CASSQESELRGSYEQYF. The CDR3 DNA reads TGTGCCAGCAGCCAAGAGAGCGAGCTTAGAGGGTCCTACGAGCAGTACTTC.

V is TRBV7-2 and J is TRBJ1-5; D is ambiguous. The CDR3 has 12 residues. V lost 0 bases and J 11 bases, leaving 8 bases between the germline ends. From germline, CDR1 is SGHTA and CDR2 FQGNSA. CDR3 DNA: TGTGCCAGCAGCTTAGCCGTCGGGGCCCAGCATTTT. It codes for CASSLAVGAQHF.

This clonotype was observed many times. This chain links TRBV15 with TRBJ2-7, with D perhaps matching TRBD1 or TRBD2 (5 bases each). Trimming left V 3 bases short and J 6 bases short, with 21 bases between. CDR3 length: 16 amino acids. The germline gives CDR1 LNHNV, CDR2 YYDKDF (reference sequence). The CDR3 bases are TGTGCCACCAGCAGCTCTATTACCGGGAAAAGGGGCGAGCAGTACTTC. As protein: CATSSSITGKRGEQYF.

The rearrangement uses TRBV12-1 and TRBJ2-7; TRBD1 reflects the table's D call only, with no check against the DNA. TRBV12-1 is designated a pseudogene. CDR3 length: 15 amino acids. The CDR3 is CASSLGGQGNHEQYF. The CDR3 nucleotides read TGTGCCAGCAGCTTGGGGGGACAGGGGAACCACGAGCAGTACTTC.

This clonotype was picked up many times. The V gene is TRBV6-2 or TRBV6-3, the J gene TRBJ2-3; 8 bases agree with TRBD1. Germline lookup yields CDR1 MNHEY and CDR2 SVGEGT. The CDR3 is 15 residues long. V shed 0 bases, J shed 3 bases, and the junction held 2 bases outside the gene matches. CDR3 protein: CASSYSQGATDTQYF. In DNA, the CDR3 is TGTGCCAGCAGTTACTCGCAGGGGGCAACAGATACGCAGTATTTT.

This clonotype occurred many times. This chain connects TRBV7-2 to TRBJ1-3; D ambiguous. The CDR3 has 14 residues. Trimming cost V 5 bases and J 6 bases, with 14 bases left between them. Germline-derived CDR1 and CDR2 are SGHTA and FQGNSA. The CDR3 spells CASSARANKNTIYF. The CDR3 DNA reads TGTGCCAGCAGCGCACGGGCCAATAAAAACACCATATATTTT.

This clonotype came up many times. The chain has TRBV2 and TRBJ1-1; the D is unclear. This CDR3 is built from 11 residues. Trimming cost V 5 bases and J 7 bases, with 8 bases left between them. Germline V CDR1 and CDR2: SNHLY, FYNNEI. The CDR3, as DNA: TGTGCCAGCAGTCAGGCGGGTGAAGCTTTCTTT. Encoded protein: CASSQAGEAFF.

At least ten counts were recorded for this clonotype. The chain has TRBV6-1 and TRBJ1-2, with D uncertain. The CDR3 totals 14 residues. V was pared by 0 bases and J by 9 bases, with 14 bases between. Germline V gene data show CDR1 as MNHNS and CDR2 as SASEGT. CDR3: CASSEAVTGRSYTF. As DNA, the CDR3 is TGTGCCAGCAGTGAAGCGGTCACCGGTCGCAGCTACACCTTC.

The rearrangement uses TRBV4-1 and TRBJ2-3, with D possibly being TRBD2 (6 bases). Between the trimmed V and J ends, which lost 0 bases and 6 bases, there was a span of 13 bases. Germline V lookup: CDR1 MGHRA, CDR2 YSYEKL. The CDR3 spans 15 residues. CDR3 sequence reads: CASSQERGALDTQYF. The CDR3 DNA follows: TGCGCCAGCAGCCAAGAGCGGGGAGCATTGGATACGCAGTATTTT.

This clonotype has ten or more counts. The chain links TRBV12-3 or TRBV12-4 to TRBJ2-6; the D gene is possibly TRBD1 (6 bases). CDR3 length: 19 residues. The germline V and J ends were trimmed by 2 bases and 1 base, with 18 bases remaining between them. CDR3 amino acids: CASSLRGRDMLSGANVLTF. CDR3 bases: TGTGCCAGCAGTTTAAGGGGCAGGGACATGCTGTCTGGGGCCAACGTCCTGACTTTC.

The rearrangement links TRBV6-4 to TRBJ1-1, with 8 bases matching TRBD1. The V and J ends lost 2 bases and 1 base, in that order; junction bases with no gene match: 3. Per germline, CDR1 MRHNA and CDR2 SNTAGT. This CDR3 is 15 amino acids long. This chain's CDR3 is CASSDTGTGNTEAFF. The DNA of the CDR3 is TGTGCCAGCAGTGACACAGGGACAGGGAACACTGAAGCTTTCTTT.

Many counts were recorded for this clonotype. V and J are TRBV6-6 and TRBJ1-5; D not certain. V was clipped by 10 bases and J by 0 bases, with 10 bases between them. The germline V gene encodes CDR1 MNHNY and CDR2 SVGAGI (reference sequence). The CDR3 has 13 residues. DNA of the CDR3: TGTGCCATCTGTGCATATAGCAATCAGCCCCAGCATTTT. This translates into CAICAYSNQPQHF.

This chain uses TRBV28 with TRBJ2-3, with TRBD1 matching 8 bases. The V and J ends lost 3 bases and 6 bases, in that order; junction bases with no gene match: 5. Germline lookup yields CDR1 MDHEN and CDR2 SYDVKM. The CDR3 length is 14 residues. The CDR3 DNA is TGTGCCAGCAGTTTCCGGGACAGGAGCGATACGCAGTATTTT. Translated, it gives CASSFRDRSDTQYF.

This clonotype has more than one count but fewer than ten. J is TRBJ2-1 and V is TRBV7-9, with 8 bases fitting TRBD1. Per germline, CDR1 SEHNR and CDR2 FQNEAQ (reference sequence). The CDR3 consists of 12 residues. V was pared by 8 bases and J by 6 bases, with 3 bases of the junction left unmatched. CDR3 nucleotides: TGTGCCAGCGAACAGGGGGGCAATGAGCAGTTCTTC. It codes for CASEQGGNEQFF. The full variable domain, its missing parts supplied by reference TRBV7-9 and TRBJ2-1, is DTGVSQNPRHKITKRGQNVTFRCDPISEHNRLYWYRQTLGQGPEFLTYFQNEAQLEKSRLLSDRFSAERPKGSFSTLEIQRTEQGDSAMYLCASEQGGNEQFFGPGTRLTVL.